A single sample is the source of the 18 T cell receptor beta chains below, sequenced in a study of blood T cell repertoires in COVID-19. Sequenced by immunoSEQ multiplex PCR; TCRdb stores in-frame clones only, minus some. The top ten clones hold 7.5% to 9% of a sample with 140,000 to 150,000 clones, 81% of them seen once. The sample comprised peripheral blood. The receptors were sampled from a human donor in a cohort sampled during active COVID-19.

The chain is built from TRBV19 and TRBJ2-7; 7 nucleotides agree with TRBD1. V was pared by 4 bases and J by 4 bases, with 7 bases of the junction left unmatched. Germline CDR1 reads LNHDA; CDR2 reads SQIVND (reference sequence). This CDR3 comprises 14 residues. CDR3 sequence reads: CASSKQGMRYEQYF. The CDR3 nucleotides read TGTGCCAGTAGTAAACAGGGGATGCGGTACGAGCAGTACTTC.

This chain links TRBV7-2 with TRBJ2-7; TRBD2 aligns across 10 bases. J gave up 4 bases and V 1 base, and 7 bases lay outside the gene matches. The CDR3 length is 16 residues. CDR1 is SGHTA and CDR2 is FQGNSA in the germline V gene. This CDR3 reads CASSLVTGTSVYEQYF. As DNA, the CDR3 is TGTGCCAGCAGCTTAGTTACCGGGACTAGCGTATACGAGCAGTACTTC. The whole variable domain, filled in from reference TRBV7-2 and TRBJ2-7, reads GAGVSQSPSNKVTEKGKDVELRCDPISGHTALYWYRQSLGQGLEFLIYFQGNSAPDKSGLPSDRFSAERTGGSVSTLTIQRTQQEDSAVYLCASSLVTGTSVYEQYFGPGTRLTVT.

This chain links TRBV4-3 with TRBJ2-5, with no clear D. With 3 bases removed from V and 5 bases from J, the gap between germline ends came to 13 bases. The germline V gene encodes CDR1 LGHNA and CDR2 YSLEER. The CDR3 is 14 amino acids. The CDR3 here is CASSQNRGRETQYF. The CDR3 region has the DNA TGCGCCAGCAGCCAGAATAGAGGTCGGGAGACCCAGTACTTC.

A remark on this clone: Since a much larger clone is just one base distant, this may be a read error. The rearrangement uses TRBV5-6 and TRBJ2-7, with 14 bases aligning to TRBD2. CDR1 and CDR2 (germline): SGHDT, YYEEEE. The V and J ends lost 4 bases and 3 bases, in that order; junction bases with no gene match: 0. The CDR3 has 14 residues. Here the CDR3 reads CASSGTSGSYEQYF. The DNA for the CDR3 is TGTGCCAGCAGCGGGACTAGCGGGAGCTACGAGCAGTACTTC.

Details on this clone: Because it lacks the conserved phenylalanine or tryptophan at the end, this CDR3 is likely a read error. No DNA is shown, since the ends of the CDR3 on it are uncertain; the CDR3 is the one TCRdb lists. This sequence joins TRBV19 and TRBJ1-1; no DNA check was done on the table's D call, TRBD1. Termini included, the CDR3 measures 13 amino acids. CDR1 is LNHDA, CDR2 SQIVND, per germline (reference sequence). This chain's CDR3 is CASSMGQGSPLFL.

CDR3 nucleotides: TGTGCCAGCAGTGAAGCTGGGGGGACAAACATTCAGTACTTC. Translated, it gives CASSEAGGTNIQYF. The chain uses TRBV6-1 and TRBJ2-4; tentatively, D is TRBD2 (6 bases). In germline, CDR1 is MNHNS, CDR2 SASEGT. CDR3 length equals 14 residues. V was pared by 0 bases and J by 6 bases, with 9 bases between.

In nucleotides, the CDR3 is TGTGCCAGCAGCTTGGACAGGGTGGGCAGTGAGCAGTTCTTC. Translated: CASSLDRVGSEQFF. V gene TRBV7-3 combines with J gene TRBJ2-1, with 8 bases matching TRBD1. V gave up 3 bases and J gave up 9 bases; unmatched junction bases: 7. Per the germline V gene, CDR1 is SGHTA and CDR2 is FQGTGA. The CDR3 spans 14 residues.

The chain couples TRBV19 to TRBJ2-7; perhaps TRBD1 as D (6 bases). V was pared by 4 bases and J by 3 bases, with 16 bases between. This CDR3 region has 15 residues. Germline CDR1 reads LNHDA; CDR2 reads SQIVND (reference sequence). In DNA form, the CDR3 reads TGTGCCAGTAGTACGACGAGTAGGGGGAGCTACGAGCAGTACTTC. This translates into CASSTTSRGSYEQYF.

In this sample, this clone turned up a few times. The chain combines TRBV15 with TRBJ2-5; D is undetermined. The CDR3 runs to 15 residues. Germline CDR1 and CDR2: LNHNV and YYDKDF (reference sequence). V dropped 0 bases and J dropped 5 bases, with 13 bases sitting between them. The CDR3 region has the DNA TGTGCCACCAGCAGAGATCTGGGCCCGCAGGAGACCCAGTACTTC. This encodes CATSRDLGPQETQYF.

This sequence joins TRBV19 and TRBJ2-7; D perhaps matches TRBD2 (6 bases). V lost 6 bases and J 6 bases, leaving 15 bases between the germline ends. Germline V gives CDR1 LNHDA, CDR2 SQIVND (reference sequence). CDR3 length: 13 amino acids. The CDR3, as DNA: TGTGCCAGTAGCCGGGACTTCGGGGCCGAGCAGTACTTC. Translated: CASSRDFGAEQYF.

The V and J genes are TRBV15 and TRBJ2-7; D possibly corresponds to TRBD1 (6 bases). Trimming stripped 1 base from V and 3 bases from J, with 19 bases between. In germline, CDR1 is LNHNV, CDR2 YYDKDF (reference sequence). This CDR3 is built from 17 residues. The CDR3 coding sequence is TGTGCCACCAGCAGAGCCCAGGGGTTTAGACTGGGCTACGAGCAGTACTTC. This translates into CATSRAQGFRLGYEQYF.

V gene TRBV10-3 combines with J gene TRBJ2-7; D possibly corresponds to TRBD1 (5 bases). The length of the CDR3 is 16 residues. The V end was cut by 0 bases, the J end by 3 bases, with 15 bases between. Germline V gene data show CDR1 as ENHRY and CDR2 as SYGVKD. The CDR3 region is CAISESQGSQGYEQYF. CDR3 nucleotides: TGTGCCATCAGTGAGTCCCAAGGTTCGCAGGGCTACGAGCAGTACTTC.

The CDR3 sequence is CASRDSGQTGEQYF. The CDR3 region has the DNA TGTGCCAGCAGGGACTCGGGACAGACAGGCGAGCAGTACTTC. V and J are TRBV2 and TRBJ2-7; 7 bases fit TRBD1. Germline V lookup: CDR1 SNHLY, CDR2 FYNNEI. With V trimmed by 6 bases and J by 6 bases, 11 bases remained unmatched. This CDR3 has 14 residues.

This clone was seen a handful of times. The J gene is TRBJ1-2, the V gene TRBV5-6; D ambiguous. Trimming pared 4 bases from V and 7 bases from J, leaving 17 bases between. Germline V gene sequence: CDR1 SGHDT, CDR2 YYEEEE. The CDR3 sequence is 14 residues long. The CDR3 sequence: CASSTRTDGGGYTF. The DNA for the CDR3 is TGTGCCAGCAGCACTAGGACGGACGGCGGTGGCTACACCTTC.

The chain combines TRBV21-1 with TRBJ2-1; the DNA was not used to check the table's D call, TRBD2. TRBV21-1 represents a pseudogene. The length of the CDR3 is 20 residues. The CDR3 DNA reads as TGTGCCAGCAGCAAAGAAACCGAATTTAGGAGGAGAACCTGGTACAATGAGCAGTTCTTC. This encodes CASSKETEFRRRTWYNEQFF.

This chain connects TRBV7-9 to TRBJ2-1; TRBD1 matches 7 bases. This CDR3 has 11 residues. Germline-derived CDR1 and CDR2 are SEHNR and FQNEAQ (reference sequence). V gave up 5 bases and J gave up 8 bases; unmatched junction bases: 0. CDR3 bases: TGTGCCAGCAGCCAGGGGGATGAGCAGTTCTTC. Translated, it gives CASSQGDEQFF.

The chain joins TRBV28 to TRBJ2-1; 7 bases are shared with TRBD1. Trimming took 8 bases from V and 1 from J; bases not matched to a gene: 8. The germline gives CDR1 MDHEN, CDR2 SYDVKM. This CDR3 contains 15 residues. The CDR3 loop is CASLLQGYSYNEQFF. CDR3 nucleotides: TGTGCCAGCCTCCTACAGGGGTATTCCTACAATGAGCAGTTCTTC.

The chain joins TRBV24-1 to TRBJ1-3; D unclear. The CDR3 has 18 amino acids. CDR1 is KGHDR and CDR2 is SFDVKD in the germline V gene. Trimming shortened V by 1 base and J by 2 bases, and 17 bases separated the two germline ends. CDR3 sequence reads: CATSDLGGSPDAGNTIYF. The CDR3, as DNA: TGTGCCACCAGTGATTTAGGAGGCAGCCCGGACGCTGGAAACACCATATATTTT.